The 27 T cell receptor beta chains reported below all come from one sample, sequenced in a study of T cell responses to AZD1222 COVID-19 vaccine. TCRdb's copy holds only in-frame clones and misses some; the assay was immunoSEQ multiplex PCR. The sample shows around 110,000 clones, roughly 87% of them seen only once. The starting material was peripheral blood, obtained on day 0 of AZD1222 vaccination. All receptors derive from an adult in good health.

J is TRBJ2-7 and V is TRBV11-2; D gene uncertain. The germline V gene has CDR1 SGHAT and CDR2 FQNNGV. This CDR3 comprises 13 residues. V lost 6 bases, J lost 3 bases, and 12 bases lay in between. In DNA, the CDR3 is TGTGCCAGCAGTCTTGCAGGTTTCTACGAGCAGTACTTC. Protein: CASSLAGFYEQYF.

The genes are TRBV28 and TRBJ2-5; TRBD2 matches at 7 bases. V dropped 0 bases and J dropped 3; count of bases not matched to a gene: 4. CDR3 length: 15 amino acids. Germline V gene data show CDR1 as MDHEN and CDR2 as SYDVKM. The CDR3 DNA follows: TGTGCCAGCAGTTTATGGGGAGGGACGAAAGAGACCCAGTACTTC. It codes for CASSLWGGTKETQYF.

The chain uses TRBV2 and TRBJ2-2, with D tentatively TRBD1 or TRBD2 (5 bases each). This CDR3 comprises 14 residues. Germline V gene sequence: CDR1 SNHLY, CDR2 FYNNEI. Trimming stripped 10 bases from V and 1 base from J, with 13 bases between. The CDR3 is CATDRGRNTGELFF. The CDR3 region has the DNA TGTGCCACTGACAGAGGGCGGAACACCGGGGAGCTGTTTTTT.

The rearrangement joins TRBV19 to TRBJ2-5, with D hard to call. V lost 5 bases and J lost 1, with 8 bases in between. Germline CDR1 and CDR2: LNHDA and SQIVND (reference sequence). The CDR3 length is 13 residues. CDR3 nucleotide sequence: TGTGCCAGTAGTCCCTGGACCCAAGAGACCCAGTACTTC. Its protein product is CASSPWTQETQYF.

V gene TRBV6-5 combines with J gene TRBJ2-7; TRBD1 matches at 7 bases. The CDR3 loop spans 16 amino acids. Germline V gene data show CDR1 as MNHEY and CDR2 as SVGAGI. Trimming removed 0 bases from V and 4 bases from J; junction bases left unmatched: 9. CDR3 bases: TGTGCCAGCAGTTACTCCCCGACAGGGAATCCTTACGAGCAGTACTTC. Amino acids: CASSYSPTGNPYEQYF.

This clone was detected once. The chain's CDR3 is CASRTREEGYTF. As DNA, the CDR3 is TGTGCCTCCCGGACCCGAGAGGAGGGCTACACCTTC. The gene calls are TRBV30 and TRBJ1-2; no clear D. This CDR3 is 12 amino acids long. The V end was cut by 7 bases, the J end by 8 bases, with 17 bases between. Germline V CDR1 and CDR2: GTSNPN, SVGIG (reference sequence).

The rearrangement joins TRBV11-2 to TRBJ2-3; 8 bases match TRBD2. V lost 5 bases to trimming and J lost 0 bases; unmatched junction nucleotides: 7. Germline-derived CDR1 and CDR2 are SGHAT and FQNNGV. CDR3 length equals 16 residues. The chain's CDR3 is CASSQAGVGSTDTQYF. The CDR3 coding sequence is TGTGCCAGCAGCCAAGCGGGAGTGGGGAGCACAGATACGCAGTATTTT.

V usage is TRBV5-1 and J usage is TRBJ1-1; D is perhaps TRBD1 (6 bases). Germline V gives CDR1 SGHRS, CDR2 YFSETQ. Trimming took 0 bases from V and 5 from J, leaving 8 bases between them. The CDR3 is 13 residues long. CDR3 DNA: TGCGCCAGCAGCTTGGACAGGGTTACTGAAGCTTTCTTT. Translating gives CASSLDRVTEAFF.

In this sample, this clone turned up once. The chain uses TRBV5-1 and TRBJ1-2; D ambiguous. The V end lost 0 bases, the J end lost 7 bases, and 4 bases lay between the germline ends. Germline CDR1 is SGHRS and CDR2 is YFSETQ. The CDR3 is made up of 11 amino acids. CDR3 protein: CASSLDRGYTF. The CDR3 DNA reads TGCGCCAGCAGCTTGGACCGTGGCTACACCTTC. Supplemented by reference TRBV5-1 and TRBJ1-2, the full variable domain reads KAGVTQTPRYLIKTRGQQVTLSCSPISGHRSVSWYQQTPGQGLQFLFEYFSETQRNKGNFPGRFSGRQFSNSRSEMNVSTLELGDSALYLCASSLDRGYTFGSGTRLTVV.

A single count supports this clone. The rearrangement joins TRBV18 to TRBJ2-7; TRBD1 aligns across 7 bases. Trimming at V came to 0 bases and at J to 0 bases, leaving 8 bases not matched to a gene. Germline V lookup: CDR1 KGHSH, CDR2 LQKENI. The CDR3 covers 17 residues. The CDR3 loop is CASSPPGNAGGSYEQYF. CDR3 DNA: TGTGCCAGCTCACCACCCGGCAATGCAGGGGGCTCCTACGAGCAGTACTTC. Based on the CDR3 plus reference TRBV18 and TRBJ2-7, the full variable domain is NAGVMQNPRHLVRRRGQEARLRCSPMKGHSHVYWYRQLPEEGLKFMVYLQKENIIDESGMPKERFSAEFPKEGPSILRIQQVVRGDSAAYFCASSPPGNAGGSYEQYFGPGTRLTVT.

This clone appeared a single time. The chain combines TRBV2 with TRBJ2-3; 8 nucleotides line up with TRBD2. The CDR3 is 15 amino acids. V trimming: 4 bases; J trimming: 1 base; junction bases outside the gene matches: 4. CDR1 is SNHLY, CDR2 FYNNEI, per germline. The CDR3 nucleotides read TGTGCCAGCAGTGTCGGACTAGCTGGCACAGATACGCAGTATTTT. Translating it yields CASSVGLAGTDTQYF.

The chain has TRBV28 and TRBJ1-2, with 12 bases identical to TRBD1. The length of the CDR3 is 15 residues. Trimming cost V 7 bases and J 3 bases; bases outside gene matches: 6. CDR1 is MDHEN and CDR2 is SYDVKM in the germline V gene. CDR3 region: CASKGGQGAYYGYTF. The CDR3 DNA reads TGTGCCAGCAAGGGGGGACAGGGGGCTTACTATGGCTACACCTTC.

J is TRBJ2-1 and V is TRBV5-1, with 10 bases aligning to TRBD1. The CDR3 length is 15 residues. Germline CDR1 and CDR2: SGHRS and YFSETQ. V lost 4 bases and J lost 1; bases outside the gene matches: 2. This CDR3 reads CASSTGQGSYNEQFF. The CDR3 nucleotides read TGCGCCAGCAGCACGGGACAGGGGTCCTACAATGAGCAGTTCTTC. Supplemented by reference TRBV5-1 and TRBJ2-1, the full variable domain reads KAGVTQTPRYLIKTRGQQVTLSCSPISGHRSVSWYQQTPGQGLQFLFEYFSETQRNKGNFPGRFSGRQFSNSRSEMNVSTLELGDSALYLCASSTGQGSYNEQFFGPGTRLTVL.

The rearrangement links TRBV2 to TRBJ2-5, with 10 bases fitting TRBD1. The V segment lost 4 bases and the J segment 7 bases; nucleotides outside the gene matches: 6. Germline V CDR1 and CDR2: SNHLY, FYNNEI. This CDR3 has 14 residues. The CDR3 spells CASSGTGGMGTQYF. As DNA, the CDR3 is TGTGCCAGCAGTGGGACAGGGGGAATGGGGACCCAGTACTTC.

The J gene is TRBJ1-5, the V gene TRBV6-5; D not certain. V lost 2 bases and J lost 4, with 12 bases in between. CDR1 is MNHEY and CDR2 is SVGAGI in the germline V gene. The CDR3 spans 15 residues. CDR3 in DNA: TGTGCCAGCAGTTACGAACGGACGGATAATCAGCCCCAGCATTTT. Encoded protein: CASSYERTDNQPQHF.

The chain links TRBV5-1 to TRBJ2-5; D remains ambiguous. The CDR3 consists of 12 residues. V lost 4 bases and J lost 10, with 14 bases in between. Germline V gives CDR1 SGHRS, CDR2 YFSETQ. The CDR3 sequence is CASSPDRENQYF. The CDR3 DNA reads TGCGCCAGCAGCCCGGATCGAGAAAACCAGTACTTC.

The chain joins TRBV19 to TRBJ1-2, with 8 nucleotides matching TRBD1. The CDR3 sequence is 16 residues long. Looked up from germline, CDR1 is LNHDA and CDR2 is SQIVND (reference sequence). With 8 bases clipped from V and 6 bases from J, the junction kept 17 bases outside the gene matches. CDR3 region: CASLNPGGSLRDGYTF. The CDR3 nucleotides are TGTGCCAGTTTGAACCCAGGGGGCAGTTTGCGAGATGGCTACACCTTC.

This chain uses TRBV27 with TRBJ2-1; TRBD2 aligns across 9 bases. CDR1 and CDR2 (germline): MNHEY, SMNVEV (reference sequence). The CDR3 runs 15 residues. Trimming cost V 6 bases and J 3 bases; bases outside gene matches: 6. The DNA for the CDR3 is TGTGCCAGCAGATCAGCGGGGGGAAACTACAATGAGCAGTTCTTC. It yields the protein CASRSAGGNYNEQFF.

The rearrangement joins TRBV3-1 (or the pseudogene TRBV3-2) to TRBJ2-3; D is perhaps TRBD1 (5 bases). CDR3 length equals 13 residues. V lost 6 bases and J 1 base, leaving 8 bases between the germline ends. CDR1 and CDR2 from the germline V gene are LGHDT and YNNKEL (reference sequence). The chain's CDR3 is CASRGPGTDTQYF. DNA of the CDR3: TGTGCCAGCAGGGGGCCCGGCACAGATACGCAGTATTTT.

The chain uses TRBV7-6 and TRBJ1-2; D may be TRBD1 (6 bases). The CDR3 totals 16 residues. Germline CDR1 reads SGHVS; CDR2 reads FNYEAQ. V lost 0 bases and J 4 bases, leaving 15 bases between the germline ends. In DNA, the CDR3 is TGTGCCAGCAGCTTAGCAGGGACACCTGGTCCCTATGGCTACACCTTC. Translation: CASSLAGTPGPYGYTF.

The DNA of the CDR3 is TGTGCCAGCAGCGCAGGGGGCTCAGTAGCGGGAGGGTCGTGGACGCAGTATTTT. Translation gives CASSAGGSVAGGSWTQYF. The chain employs TRBV9 and TRBJ2-3; the match to TRBD2 covers 11 bases. With 3 bases clipped from V and 9 bases from J, the junction kept 18 bases outside the gene matches. The CDR3 extends over 18 amino acids. The germline V gene has CDR1 SGDLS and CDR2 YYNGEE.

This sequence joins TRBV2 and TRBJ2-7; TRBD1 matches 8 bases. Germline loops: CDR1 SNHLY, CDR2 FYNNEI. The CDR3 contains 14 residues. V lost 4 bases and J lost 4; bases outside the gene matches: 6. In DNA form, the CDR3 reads TGTGCCAGCAGTGGACTAAGGACAGGGTACGAGCAGTACTTC. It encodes CASSGLRTGYEQYF.

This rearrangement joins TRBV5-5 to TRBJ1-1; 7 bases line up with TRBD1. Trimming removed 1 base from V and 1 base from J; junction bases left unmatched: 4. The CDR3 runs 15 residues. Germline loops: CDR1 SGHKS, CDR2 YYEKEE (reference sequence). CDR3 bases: TGTGCCAGCAGCTTGTACAGGGGCGCGAACACTGAAGCTTTCTTT. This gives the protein CASSLYRGANTEAFF.

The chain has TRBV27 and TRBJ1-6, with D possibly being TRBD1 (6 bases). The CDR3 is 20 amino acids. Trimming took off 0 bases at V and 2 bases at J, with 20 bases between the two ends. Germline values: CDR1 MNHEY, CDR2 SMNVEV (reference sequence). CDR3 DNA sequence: TGTGCCAGCAGTTTATCCCCTTTACAGGGTTCGCGAACCTATAATTCACCCCTCCACTTT. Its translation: CASSLSPLQGSRTYNSPLHF.

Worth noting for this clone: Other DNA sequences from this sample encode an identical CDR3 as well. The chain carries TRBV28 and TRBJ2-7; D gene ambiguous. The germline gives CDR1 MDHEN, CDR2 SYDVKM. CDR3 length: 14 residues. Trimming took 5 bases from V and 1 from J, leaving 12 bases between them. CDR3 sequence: CASSLTRMSYEQYF. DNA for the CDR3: TGTGCCAGCAGTCTAACAAGAATGTCCTACGAGCAGTACTTC. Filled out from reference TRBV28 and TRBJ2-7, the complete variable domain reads DVKVTQSSRYLVKRTGEKVFLECVQDMDHENMFWYRQDPGLGLRLIYFSYDVKMKEKGDIPEGYSVSREKKERFSLILESASTNQTSMYLCASSLTRMSYEQYFGPGTRLTVT.

CDR3 nucleotide sequence: TGTGCCACGAAGGGGGTAGGGGTACAAGAGACCCAGTACTTC. Translated, it gives CATKGVGVQETQYF. This chain links TRBV28 with TRBJ2-5; TRBD1 might be the D (6 bases). Germline CDR1 and CDR2: MDHEN and SYDVKM. This CDR3 comprises 14 residues. Trimming removed 10 bases at V and 2 bases at J, with 17 bases between.

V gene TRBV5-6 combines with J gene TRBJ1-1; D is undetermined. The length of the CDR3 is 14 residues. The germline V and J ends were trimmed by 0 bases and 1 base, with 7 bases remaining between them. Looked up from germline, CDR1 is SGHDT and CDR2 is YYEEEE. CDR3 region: CASSLERRNTEAFF. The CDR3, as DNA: TGTGCCAGCAGCTTGGAAAGGCGGAACACTGAAGCTTTCTTT.